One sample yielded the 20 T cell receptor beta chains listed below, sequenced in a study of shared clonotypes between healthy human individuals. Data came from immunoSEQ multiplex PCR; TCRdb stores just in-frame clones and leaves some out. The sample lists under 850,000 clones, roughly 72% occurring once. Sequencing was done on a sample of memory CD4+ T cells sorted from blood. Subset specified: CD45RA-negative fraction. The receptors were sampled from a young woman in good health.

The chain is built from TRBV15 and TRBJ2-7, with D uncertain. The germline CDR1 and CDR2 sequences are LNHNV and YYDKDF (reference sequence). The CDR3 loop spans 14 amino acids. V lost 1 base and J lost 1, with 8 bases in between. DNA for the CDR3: TGTGCCACCAGCAGAGCGGACGCGTCCTACGAGCAGTACTTC. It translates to CATSRADASYEQYF.

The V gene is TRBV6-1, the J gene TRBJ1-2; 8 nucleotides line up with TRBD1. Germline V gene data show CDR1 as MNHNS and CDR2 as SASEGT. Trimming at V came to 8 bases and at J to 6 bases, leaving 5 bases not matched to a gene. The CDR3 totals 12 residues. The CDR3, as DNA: TGTGCCAGCGGACAGGGCTGGAATGGCTACACCTTC. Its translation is CASGQGWNGYTF.

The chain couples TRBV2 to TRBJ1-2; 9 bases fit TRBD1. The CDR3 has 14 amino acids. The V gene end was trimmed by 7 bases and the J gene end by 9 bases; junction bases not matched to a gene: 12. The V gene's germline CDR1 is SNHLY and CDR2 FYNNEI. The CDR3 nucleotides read TGTGCCAGCAAACCGGGACAGGGAGAATTTCGCTACACCTTC. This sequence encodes CASKPGQGEFRYTF.

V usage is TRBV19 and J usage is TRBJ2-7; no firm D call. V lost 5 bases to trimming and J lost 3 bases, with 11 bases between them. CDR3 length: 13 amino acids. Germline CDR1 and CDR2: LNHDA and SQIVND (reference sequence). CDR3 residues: CASSSSLYYEQYF. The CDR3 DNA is TGTGCCAGTAGTTCCTCCCTTTACTACGAGCAGTACTTC.

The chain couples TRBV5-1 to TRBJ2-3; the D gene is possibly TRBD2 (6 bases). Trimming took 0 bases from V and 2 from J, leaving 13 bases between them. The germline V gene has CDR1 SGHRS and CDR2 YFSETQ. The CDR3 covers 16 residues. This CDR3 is CASSLAAGWLTDTQYF. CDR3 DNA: TGCGCCAGCAGCTTGGCCGCGGGGTGGCTCACAGATACGCAGTATTTT.

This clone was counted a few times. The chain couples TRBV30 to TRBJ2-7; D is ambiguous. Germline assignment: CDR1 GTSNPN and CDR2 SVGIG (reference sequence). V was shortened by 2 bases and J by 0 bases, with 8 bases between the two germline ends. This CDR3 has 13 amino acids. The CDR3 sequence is CAWSLDLSYEQYF. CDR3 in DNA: TGTGCCTGGAGTCTAGACCTCTCCTACGAGCAGTACTTC.

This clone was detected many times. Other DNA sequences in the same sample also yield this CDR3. The CDR3 DNA reads TGCGCCAGCAGCTTAGGGCAGGGAGGAGATACGCAGTATTTT. Translated, it gives CASSLGQGGDTQYF. The chain combines TRBV5-1 with TRBJ2-3; possible D gene TRBD2, 6 bases. Germline CDR1 reads SGHRS; CDR2 reads YFSETQ. This CDR3 is 14 amino acids long. V was trimmed by 2 bases and J by 5 bases, leaving 12 bases between them. Using reference TRBV5-1 and TRBJ2-3 for the parts outside the CDR3, the full variable domain is KAGVTQTPRYLIKTRGQQVTLSCSPISGHRSVSWYQQTPGQGLQFLFEYFSETQRNKGNFPGRFSGRQFSNSRSEMNVSTLELGDSALYLCASSLGQGGDTQYFGPGTRLTVL.

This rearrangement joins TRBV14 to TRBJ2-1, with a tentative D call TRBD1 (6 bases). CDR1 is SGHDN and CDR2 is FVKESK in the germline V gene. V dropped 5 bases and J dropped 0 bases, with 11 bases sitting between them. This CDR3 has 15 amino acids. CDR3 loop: CASSKRQASYNEQFF. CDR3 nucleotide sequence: TGTGCCAGCAGCAAGAGACAGGCCTCCTACAATGAGCAGTTCTTC.

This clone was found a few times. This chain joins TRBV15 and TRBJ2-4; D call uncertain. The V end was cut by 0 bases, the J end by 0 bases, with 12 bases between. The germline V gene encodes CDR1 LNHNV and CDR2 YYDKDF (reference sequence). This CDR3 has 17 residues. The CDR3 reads CATSRDSGGTAKNIQYF. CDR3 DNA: TGTGCCACCAGCAGAGATTCTGGCGGAACAGCCAAAAACATTCAGTACTTC.

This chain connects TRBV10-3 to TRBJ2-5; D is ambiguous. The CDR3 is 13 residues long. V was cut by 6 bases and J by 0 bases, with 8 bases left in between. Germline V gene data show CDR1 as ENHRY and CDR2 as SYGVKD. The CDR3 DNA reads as TGTGCCATCAGGTCAGAACACCAAGAGACCCAGTACTTC. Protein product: CAIRSEHQETQYF.

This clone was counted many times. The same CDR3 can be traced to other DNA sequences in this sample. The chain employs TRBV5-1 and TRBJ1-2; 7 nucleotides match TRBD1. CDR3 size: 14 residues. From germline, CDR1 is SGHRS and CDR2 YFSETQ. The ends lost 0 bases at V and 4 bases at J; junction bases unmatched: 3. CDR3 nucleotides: TGCGCCAGCAGCTTGGAGGGACAGTTCTATGGCTACACCTTC. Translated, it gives CASSLEGQFYGYTF.

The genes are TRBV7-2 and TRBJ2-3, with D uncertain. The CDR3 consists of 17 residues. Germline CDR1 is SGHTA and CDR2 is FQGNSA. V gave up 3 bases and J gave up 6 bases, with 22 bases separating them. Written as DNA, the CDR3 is TGTGCCAGCAGCTTTCCCGCGGTAGTCGGGTTGGCGGATACGCAGTATTTT. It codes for CASSFPAVVGLADTQYF.

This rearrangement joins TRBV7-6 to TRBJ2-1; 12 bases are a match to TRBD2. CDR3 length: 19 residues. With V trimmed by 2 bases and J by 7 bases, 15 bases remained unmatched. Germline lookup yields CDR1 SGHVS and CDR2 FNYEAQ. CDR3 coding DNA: TGTGCCAGCAGCTTATCAAACCCCAGCCGGACTAGCGGGAAAAATGAGCAGTTCTTC. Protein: CASSLSNPSRTSGKNEQFF.

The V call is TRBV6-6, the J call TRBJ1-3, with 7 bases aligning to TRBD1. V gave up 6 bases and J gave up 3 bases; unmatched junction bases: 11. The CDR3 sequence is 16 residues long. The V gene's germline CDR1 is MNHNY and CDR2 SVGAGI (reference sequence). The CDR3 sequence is CASSPPRQGFGNTIYF. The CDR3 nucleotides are TGTGCCAGCAGCCCCCCACGACAGGGTTTTGGAAACACCATATATTTT.

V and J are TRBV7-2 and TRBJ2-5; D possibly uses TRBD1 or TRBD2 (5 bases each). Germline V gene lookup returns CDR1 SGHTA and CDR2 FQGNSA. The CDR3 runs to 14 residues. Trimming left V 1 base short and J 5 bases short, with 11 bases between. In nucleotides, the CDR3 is TGTGCCAGCAGCTTAGATGGGGGTGCTGAGACCCAGTACTTC. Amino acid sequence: CASSLDGGAETQYF.

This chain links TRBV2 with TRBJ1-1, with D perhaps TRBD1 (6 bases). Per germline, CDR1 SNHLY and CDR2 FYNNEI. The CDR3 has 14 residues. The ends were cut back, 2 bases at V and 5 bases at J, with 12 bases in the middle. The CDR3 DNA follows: TGTGCCAGCAGTGAACAGGGGTCGGTAACTGAAGCTTTCTTT. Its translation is CASSEQGSVTEAFF. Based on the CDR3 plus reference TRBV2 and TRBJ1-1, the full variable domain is EPEVTQTPSHQVTQMGQEVILRCVPISNHLYFYWYRQILGQKVEFLVSFYNNEISEKSEIFDDQFSVERPDGSNFTLKIRSTKLEDSAMYFCASSEQGSVTEAFFGQGTRLTVV.

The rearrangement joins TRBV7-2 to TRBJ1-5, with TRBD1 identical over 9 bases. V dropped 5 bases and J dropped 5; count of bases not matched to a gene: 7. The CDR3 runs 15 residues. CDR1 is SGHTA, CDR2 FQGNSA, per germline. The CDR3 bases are TGTGCCAGCAGCGGACACAGGGGGCCCCATCAGCCCCAGCATTTT. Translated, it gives CASSGHRGPHQPQHF.

The CDR3 coding sequence is TGTGCCAGCAGTCCTGGGACTAGCGGGAAGCAGCAGTACTTC. Protein: CASSPGTSGKQQYF. The chain is built from TRBV6-1 and TRBJ2-7, with 13 bases aligning to TRBD2. Germline CDR1 MNHNS, CDR2 SASEGT. Unmatched junction bases numbered 6, after V lost 5 bases and J lost 8 bases. This CDR3 is 14 amino acids long.

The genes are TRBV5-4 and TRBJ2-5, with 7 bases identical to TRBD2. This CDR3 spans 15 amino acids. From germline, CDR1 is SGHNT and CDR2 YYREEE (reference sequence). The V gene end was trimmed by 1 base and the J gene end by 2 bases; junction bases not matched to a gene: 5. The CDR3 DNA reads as TGTGCCAGCAGCTTGCGGCTAGCGGAGCAAGAGACCCAGTACTTC. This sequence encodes CASSLRLAEQETQYF.

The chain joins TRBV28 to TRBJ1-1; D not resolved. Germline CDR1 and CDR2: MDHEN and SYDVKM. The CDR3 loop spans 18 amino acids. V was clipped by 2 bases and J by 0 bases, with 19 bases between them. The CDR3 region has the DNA TGTGCCAGCAGTTTAGTTTTCCCCTTTTCGTCCATGAACACTGAAGCTTTCTTT. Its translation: CASSLVFPFSSMNTEAFF.